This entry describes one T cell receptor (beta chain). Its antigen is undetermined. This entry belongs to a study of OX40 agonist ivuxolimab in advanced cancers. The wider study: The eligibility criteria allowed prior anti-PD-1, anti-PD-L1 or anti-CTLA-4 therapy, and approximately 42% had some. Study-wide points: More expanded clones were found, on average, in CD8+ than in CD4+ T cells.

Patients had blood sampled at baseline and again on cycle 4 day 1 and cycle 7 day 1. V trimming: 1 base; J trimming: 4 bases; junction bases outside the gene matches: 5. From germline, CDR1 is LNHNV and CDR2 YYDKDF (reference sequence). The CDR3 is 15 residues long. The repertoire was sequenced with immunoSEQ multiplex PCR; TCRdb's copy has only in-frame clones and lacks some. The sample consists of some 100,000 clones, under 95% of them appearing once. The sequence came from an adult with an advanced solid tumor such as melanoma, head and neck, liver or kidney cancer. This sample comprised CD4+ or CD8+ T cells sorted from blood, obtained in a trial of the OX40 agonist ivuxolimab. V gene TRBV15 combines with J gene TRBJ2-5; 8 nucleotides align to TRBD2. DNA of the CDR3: TGTGCCACCAGCAGAGCGGGGGGGTTAACAGAGACCCAGTACTTC. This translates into CATSRAGGLTETQYF.